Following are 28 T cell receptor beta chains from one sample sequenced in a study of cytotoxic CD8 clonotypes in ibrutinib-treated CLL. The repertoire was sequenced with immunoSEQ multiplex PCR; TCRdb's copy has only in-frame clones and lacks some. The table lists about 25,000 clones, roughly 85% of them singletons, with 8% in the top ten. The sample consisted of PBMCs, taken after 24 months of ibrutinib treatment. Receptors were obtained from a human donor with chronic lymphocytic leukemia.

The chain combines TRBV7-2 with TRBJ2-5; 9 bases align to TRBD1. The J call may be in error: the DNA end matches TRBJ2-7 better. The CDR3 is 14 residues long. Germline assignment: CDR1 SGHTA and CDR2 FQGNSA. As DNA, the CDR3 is TGTGCCAGCAGGCCCGGACAGGGGCTCTACGAGCAGTACTTC. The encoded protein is CASRPGQGLYEQYF.

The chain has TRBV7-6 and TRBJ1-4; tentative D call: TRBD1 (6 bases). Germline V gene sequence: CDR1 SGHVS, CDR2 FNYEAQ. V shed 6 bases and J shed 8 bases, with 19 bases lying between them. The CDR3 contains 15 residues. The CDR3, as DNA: TGTGCCAGCAGGCCTTCAGGCCAGGGGAGGGAAAAACTGTTTTTT. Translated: CASRPSGQGREKLFF.

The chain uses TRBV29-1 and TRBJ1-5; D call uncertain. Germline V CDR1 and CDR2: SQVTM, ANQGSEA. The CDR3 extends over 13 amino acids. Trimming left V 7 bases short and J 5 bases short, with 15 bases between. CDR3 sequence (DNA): TGCAGCGGCCCGGGAGTTTTCCATCAGCCCCAGCATTTT. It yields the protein CSGPGVFHQPQHF.

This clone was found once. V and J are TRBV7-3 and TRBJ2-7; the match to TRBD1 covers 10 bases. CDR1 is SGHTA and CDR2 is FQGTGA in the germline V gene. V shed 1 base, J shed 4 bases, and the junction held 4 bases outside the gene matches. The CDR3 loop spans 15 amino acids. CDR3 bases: TGTGCCAGCAGCTTAAGGACAGGGGGACGGTACGAGCAGTACTTC. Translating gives CASSLRTGGRYEQYF.

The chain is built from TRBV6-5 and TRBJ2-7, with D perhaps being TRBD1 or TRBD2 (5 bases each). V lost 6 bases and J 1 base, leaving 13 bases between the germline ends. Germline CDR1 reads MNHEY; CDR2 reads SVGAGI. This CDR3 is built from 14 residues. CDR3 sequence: CASSPLEGSYEQYF. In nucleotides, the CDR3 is TGTGCCAGCAGCCCCCTCGAGGGGTCCTACGAGCAGTACTTC.

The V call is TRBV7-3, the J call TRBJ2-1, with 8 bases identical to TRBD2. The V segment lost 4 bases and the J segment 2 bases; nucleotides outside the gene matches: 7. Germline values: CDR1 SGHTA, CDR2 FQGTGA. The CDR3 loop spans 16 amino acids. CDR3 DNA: TGTGCCAGCAGCTCCGGGACTAGAGTGCCCTACAATGAGCAGTTCTTC. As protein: CASSSGTRVPYNEQFF.

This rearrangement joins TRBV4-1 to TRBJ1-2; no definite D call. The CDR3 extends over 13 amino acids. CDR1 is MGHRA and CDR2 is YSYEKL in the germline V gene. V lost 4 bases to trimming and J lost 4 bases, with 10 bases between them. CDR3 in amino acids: CASSLDGAYGYTF. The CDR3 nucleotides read TGCGCCAGCAGCCTCGACGGCGCCTATGGCTACACCTTC.

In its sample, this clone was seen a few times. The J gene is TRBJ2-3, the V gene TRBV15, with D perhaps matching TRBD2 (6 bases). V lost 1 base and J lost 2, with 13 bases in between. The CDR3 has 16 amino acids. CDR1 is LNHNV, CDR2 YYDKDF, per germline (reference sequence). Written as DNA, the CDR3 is TGTGCCACCAGCAGAGCACTAGCCTACCTCACAGATACGCAGTATTTT. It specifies CATSRALAYLTDTQYF.

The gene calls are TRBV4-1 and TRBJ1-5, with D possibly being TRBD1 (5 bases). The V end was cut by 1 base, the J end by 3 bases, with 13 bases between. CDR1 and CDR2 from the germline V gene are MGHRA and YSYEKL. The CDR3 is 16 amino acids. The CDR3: CASSQVVGQTNQPQHF. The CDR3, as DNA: TGCGCCAGCAGCCAAGTTGTAGGACAAACCAATCAGCCCCAGCATTTT.

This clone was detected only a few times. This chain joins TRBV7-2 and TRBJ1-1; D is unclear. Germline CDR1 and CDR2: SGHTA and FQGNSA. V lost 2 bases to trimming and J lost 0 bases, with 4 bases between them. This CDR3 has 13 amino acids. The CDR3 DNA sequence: TGTGCCAGCAGCTTATGGTTGAACACTGAAGCTTTCTTT. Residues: CASSLWLNTEAFF.

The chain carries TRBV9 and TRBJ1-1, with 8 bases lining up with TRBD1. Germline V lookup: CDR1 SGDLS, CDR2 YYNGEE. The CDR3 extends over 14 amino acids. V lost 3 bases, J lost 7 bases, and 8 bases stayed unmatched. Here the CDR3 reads CASSGPWTGSEAFF. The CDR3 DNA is TGTGCCAGCAGCGGACCGTGGACAGGGAGTGAAGCTTTCTTT. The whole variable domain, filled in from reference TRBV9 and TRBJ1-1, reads DSGVTQTPKHLITATGQRVTLRCSPRSGDLSVYWYQQSLDQGLQFLIQYYNGEERAKGNILERFSAQQFPDLHSELNLSSLELGDSALYFCASSGPWTGSEAFFGQGTRLTVV.

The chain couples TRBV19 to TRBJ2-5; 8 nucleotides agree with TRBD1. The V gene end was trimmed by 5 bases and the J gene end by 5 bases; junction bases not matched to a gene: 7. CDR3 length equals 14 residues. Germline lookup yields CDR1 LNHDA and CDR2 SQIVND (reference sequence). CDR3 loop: CASSHGQGGETQYF. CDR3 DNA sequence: TGTGCCAGTAGTCACGGACAGGGCGGGGAGACCCAGTACTTC.

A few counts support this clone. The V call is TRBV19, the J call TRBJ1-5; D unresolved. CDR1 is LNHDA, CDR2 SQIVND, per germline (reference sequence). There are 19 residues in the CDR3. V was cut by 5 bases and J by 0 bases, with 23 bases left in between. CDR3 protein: CASSHPPLDGAYSNQPQHF. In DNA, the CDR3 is TGTGCCAGTAGTCACCCTCCGTTGGACGGTGCGTATAGCAATCAGCCCCAGCATTTT.

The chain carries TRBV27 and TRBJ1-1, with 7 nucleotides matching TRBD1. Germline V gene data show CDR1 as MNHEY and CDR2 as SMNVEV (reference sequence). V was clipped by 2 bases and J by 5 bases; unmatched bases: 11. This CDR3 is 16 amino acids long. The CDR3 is CASSLVGLGRGTEAFF. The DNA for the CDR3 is TGTGCCAGCAGTTTAGTCGGTCTTGGCAGGGGGACTGAAGCTTTCTTT.

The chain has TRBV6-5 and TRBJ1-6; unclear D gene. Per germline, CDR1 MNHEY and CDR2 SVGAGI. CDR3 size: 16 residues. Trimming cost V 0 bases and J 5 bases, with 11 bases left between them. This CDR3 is CASSYSGVEDNSPLHF. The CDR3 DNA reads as TGTGCCAGCAGTTACTCCGGAGTGGAGGATAATTCACCCCTCCACTTT.

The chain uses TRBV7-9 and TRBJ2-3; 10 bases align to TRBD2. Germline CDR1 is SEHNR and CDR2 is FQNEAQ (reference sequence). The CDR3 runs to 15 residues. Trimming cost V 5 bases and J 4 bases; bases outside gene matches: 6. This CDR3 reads CASSDGLAVADTQYF. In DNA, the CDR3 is TGTGCCAGCAGCGACGGACTAGCGGTAGCAGATACGCAGTATTTT.

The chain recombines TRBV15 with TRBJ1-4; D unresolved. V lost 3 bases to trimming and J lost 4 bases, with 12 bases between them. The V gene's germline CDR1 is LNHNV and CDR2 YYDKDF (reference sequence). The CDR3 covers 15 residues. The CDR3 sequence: CATSRDPGGNEKLFF. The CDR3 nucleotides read TGTGCCACCAGCAGGGATCCCGGTGGTAATGAAAAACTGTTTTTT. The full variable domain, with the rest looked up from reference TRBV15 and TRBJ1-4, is DAMVIQNPRYQVTQFGKPVTLSCSQTLNHNVMYWYQQKSSQAPKLLFHYYDKDFNNEADTPDNFQSRRPNTSFCFLDIRSPGLGDTAMYLCATSRDPGGNEKLFFGSGTQLSVL.

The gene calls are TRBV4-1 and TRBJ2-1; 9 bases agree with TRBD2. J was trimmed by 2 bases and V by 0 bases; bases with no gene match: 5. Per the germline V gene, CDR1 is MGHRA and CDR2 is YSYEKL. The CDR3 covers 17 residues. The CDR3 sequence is CASSQEGRGGPYNEQFF. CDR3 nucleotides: TGCGCCAGCAGCCAAGAAGGGCGGGGGGGCCCCTACAATGAGCAGTTCTTC.

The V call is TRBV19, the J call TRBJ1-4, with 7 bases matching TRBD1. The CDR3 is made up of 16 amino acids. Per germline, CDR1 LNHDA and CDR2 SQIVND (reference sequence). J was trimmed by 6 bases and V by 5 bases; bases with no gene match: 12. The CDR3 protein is CASSSHRGVGHEKLFF. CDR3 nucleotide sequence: TGTGCCAGTAGTTCCCACAGGGGAGTTGGTCATGAAAAACTGTTTTTT.

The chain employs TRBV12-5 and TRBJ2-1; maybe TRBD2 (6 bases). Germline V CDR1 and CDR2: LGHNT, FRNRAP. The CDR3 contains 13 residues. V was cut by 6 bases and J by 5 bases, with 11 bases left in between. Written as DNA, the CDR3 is TGTGCTAGTGGCCCCGGGACTGACAATGAGCAGTTCTTC. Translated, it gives CASGPGTDNEQFF.

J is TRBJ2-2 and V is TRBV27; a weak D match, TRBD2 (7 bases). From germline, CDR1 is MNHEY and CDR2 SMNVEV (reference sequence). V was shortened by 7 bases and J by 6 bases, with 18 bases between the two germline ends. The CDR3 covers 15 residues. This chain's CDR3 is CASIRFGGAAGELFF. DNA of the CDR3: TGTGCCAGCATTCGGTTTGGGGGGGCTGCCGGGGAGCTGTTTTTT.

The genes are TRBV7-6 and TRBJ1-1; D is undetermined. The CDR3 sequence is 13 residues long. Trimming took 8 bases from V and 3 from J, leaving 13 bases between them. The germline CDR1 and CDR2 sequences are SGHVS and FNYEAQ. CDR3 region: CASGWNVDTEAFF. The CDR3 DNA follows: TGTGCCAGCGGTTGGAATGTGGACACTGAAGCTTTCTTT.

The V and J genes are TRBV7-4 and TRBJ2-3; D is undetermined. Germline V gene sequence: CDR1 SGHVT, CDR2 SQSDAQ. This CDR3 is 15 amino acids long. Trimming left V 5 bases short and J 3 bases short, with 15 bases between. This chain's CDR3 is CASSQGPTQTDTQYF. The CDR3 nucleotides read TGTGCCAGCAGCCAAGGTCCGACTCAGACAGATACGCAGTATTTT.

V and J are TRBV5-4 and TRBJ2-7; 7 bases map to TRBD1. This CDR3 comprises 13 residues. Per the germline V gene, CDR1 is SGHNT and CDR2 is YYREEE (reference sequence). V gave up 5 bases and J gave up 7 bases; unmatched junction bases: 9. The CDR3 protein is CASRTQGVGEQYF. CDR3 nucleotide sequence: TGTGCCAGCAGGACCCAGGGGGTGGGTGAGCAGTACTTC.

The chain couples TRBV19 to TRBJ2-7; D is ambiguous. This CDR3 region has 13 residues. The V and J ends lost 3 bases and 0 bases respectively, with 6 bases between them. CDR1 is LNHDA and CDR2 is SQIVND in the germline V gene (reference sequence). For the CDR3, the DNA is TGTGCCAGTAGTATCGGCAGCTCCTACGAGCAGTACTTC. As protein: CASSIGSSYEQYF.

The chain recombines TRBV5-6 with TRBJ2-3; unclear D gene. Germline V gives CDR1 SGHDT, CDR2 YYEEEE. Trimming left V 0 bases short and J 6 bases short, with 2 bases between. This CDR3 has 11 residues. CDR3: CASSLGDTQYF. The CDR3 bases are TGTGCCAGCAGCTTGGGGGATACGCAGTATTTT.

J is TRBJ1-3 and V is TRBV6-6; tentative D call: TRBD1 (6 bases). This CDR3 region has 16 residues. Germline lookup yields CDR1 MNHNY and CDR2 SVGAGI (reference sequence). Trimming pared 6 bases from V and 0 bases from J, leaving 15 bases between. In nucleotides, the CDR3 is TGTGCCAGCAGCCTAAGCGGACAGTCCTCTGGAAACACCATATATTTT. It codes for CASSLSGQSSGNTIYF.

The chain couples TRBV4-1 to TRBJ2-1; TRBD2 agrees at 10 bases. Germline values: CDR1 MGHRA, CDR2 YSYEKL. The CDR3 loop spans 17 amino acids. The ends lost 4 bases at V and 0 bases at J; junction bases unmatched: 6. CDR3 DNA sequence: TGCGCCAGCAGCCCAGGGGCTAGCGGGAGCTCCTACAATGAGCAGTTCTTC. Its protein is CASSPGASGSSYNEQFF.